This T cell receptor beta chain appears in the sequencing data of a study of blood T cell repertoires in COVID-19. Turning to the study itself: The United States, Italy and Spain were the sources of the acute and convalescent COVID-19 samples. The analysed material was cDNA or gDNA that came from T cells, B-cell-depleted T cells, or PBMCs.

Authors' analysis steps: Using reference gene primer amplification, nucleated cell counts were estimated. Clones were read by immunoSEQ multiplex PCR, and TCRdb kept only the in-frame ones, dropping some. The DNA gave D and trimming, while V, J and clone size come from that table. Among around 150,000 clones, around 90% were seen once, and the ten largest hold 3.5% to 5%. CDR1 LNHDA and CDR2 SQIVND come from the germline V gene (reference sequence). The V and J ends lost 5 bases and 12 bases respectively, with 17 bases between them. The CDR3 loop spans 13 amino acids. The J gene is TRBJ2-1, the V gene TRBV19; D possibly corresponds to TRBD1 (6 bases). The clonotype was recovered from a woman in her sixties with active or convalescent COVID-19. The material sequenced was peripheral blood. CDR3 sequence: CASSSAGAGVQFF. CDR3 DNA: TGTGCCAGTAGTTCCGCAGGGGCTGGGGTGCAGTTCTTC.